These 9 T cell receptor beta chains share one sample of origin, sequenced in a study of T cells in women clearing cervical HPV infection. The assay was immunoSEQ multiplex PCR, and TCRdb's table has in-frame clones only and misses some. This table holds around 30,000 clones. Material: blood buffy coat. All receptors derive from a woman aged 18 to 69 with a cervical HPV16 infection that either progressed to CIN3+ or cleared (not recorded which).

In regard to this clone: The read terminates 3 residues before the CDR3 end, so the remaining end is supplied by the germline J gene. This chain uses TRBV7-3 with TRBJ1-1; TRBD1 is a possible D gene (5 bases). Trimming left V 3 bases short and J 1 base short, with 12 bases between. The length of the CDR3 is 15 residues. Per the germline V gene, CDR1 is SGHTA and CDR2 is FQGTGA. CDR3 region: CASSFTTTGNTEAFF. The sequenced CDR3 bases are TGTGCCAGCAGCTTTACAACTACAGGGAACACTGAA.

Concerning this clone: Coverage ceases 3 residues before the CDR3 finishes, and the germline J gene fills in the end. The chain joins TRBV7-3 to TRBJ1-2; D is possibly TRBD1 (6 bases). Germline loops: CDR1 SGHTA, CDR2 FQGTGA. The CDR3 runs 14 residues. CDR3 DNA (partial): TGTGCCAGCAGCTTAGCGGGGGGCTCAGATACC. It is translated as CASSLAGGSDT. The complete CDR3 protein is CASSLAGGSDTYTF.

To note about this clone: The read falls 3 residues short of the CDR3 end, and the missing part is taken from the germline J gene. V is TRBV18 and J is TRBJ1-2; a possible D gene is TRBD1 (5 bases). The CDR3 extends over 17 amino acids. Germline V lookup: CDR1 KGHSH, CDR2 LQKENI. CDR3 region: CASSPNGGTLSTDTYTF. The sequenced CDR3 bases are TGTGCCAGCTCACCAAACGGGGGGACCCTTAGCACAGATACC.

This clone registers medium-sized (0.01 to 0.1%) by frequency. The CDR3 reads CASQGFENIQYF. The sequenced CDR3 bases are TGTGCCAGTCAGGGGTTCGAAAACATT. The chain links TRBV2 to TRBJ2-4, with D perhaps matching TRBD1 (6 bases). Read sequence stops 3 residues before the CDR3 end, and the germline J gene provides the missing end. Looked up from germline, CDR1 is SNHLY and CDR2 is FYNNEI. There are 12 residues in the CDR3. V lost 9 bases and J lost 5, with 11 bases in between.

Points on this clone: With the read ending 3 residues before the CDR3 end, the germline J gene is used to fill in that end. The J gene is TRBJ1-5, the V gene TRBV18, with 10 bases matching TRBD1. Germline V gene sequence: CDR1 KGHSH, CDR2 LQKENI. With V trimmed by 4 bases and J by 4 bases, 7 bases remained unmatched. CDR3 length: 16 amino acids. The covered CDR3 bases are TGTGCCAGCTCACGACAGGGGGCCGCCAATAATCAGCCC. It is translated as CASSRQGAANNQP. In full, the CDR3 is CASSRQGAANNQPQHF. Full variable domain (rest looked up from reference TRBV18 and TRBJ1-5): NAGVMQNPRHLVRRRGQEARLRCSPMKGHSHVYWYRQLPEEGLKFMVYLQKENIIDESGMPKERFSAEFPKEGPSILRIQQVVRGDSAAYFCASSRQGAANNQPQHFGDGTRLSIL.

The CDR3 loop reads CASSRDTRWNEQYF. The sequenced part of the CDR3 DNA is TGTGCCAGCAGCCGGGACACCAGATGGAACGAG. This chain joins TRBV7-2 and TRBJ2-7, with D possibly TRBD1 on 6 matching bases. The CDR3 goes on 3 residues after the read ends, and that part is filled in from the germline J gene. CDR3 length equals 14 residues. Germline CDR1 is SGHTA and CDR2 is FQGNSA. V was pared by 5 bases and J by 5 bases, with 16 bases between.

For this clone: The CDR3 end falls 3 residues outside the read, so it is completed with the germline J gene. The chain links TRBV6-1 to TRBJ2-3, with D unresolved. Germline V gene data show CDR1 as MNHNS and CDR2 as SASEGT. This CDR3 has 12 amino acids. V was trimmed by 1 base and J by 5 bases, leaving 4 bases between them. CDR3 sequence: CASSEERDTQYF. The CDR3 DNA, read in part, is TGTGCCAGCAGTGAAGAGCGAGATACG.

As concerns this clone: The CDR3 end is not reached by the read, which stops 3 residues before it; the germline J gene fills it in. The rearrangement joins TRBV23-1 to TRBJ2-2; TRBD1 matches 9 bases. TRBV23-1 is sorted into the ORF group, with uncertain function. This CDR3 comprises 17 residues. Partial CDR3 DNA: TGCGCCAGCAGTCAATATGCGGGGACAGGGTATAATTCACCG. This codes for CASSQYAGTGYNSP. The full-length CDR3 reads as CASSQYAGTGYNSPLFF.

With respect to this clone: The DNA ends 3 residues before the CDR3 does, and the rest of the CDR3 is filled in from the germline J gene. The rearrangement links TRBV7-3 to TRBJ2-5, with a weak D call TRBD2 (6 bases). The V and J ends lost 5 bases and 4 bases respectively, with 11 bases between them. The CDR3 spans 13 residues. Germline V gives CDR1 SGHTA, CDR2 FQGTGA. The CDR3 loop is CASSDAGGETQYF. The part of the CDR3 DNA that was read is TGTGCCAGCAGCGACGCCGGGGGAGAGACC.